The following is a T cell receptor beta chain sequence with its context. This entry comes from a study of blood T cell repertoires in COVID-19. It was during active infection that Seattle patients were enrolled and then longitudinally followed. The authors' processing: Amplification from reference gene primers served as the basis for estimated nucleated cell counts. Profiled with immunoSEQ multiplex PCR; TCRdb holds only in-frame clones, not every one. V and J calls plus clone size are reproduced from that table; the DNA served to infer D and trimming. The table lists 100,000 to 150,000 clones, about 81% of them singletons. Trimming stripped 2 bases from V and 1 base from J, with 9 bases between. CDR3 length: 14 amino acids. Germline V CDR1 and CDR2: MNHNY, SVGAGI (reference sequence).

V is TRBV6-6 and J is TRBJ2-7; D might be TRBD1 (6 bases). Sequencing input: peripheral blood. The origin of this receptor is a man younger than 45 with COVID-19, enrolled during active disease. The CDR3 DNA reads as TGTGCCAGCAGTTACCCTGGACAGTCCTACGAGCAGTACTTC. Translating it yields CASSYPGQSYEQYF.